These 14 T cell receptor beta chains were all obtained from the same sample, sequenced in a study of cytomegalovirus exposure and HLA in healthy donors. The PCR employed 60 Vbeta primers together with 13 Jbeta primers. Method: immunoSEQ multiplex PCR; TCRdb's copy keeps in-frame clones and lacks some. The sample yields approximately 50,000 clones, 60% to 85% seen once. Sequenced material: PBMCs. These receptors came from a young man in good health and CMV-seropositive.

This clone was seen just once. J is TRBJ2-3 and V is TRBV11-2; the match to TRBD2 covers 9 bases. CDR3 length equals 15 residues. The germline V gene encodes CDR1 SGHAT and CDR2 FQNNGV. The trim removed 5 bases at V and 2 bases at J, leaving 5 bases unmatched. The CDR3 sequence: CASSPSGRLTDTQYF. In nucleotides, the CDR3 is TGTGCCAGCAGCCCAAGCGGGAGGCTCACAGATACGCAGTATTTT.

V gene TRBV10-3 combines with J gene TRBJ2-7; no firm D call. V lost 5 bases and J 3 bases, leaving 8 bases between the germline ends. Germline CDR1 is ENHRY and CDR2 is SYGVKD. The CDR3 covers 12 residues. The CDR3 reads CAISPADYEQYF. The CDR3 DNA sequence: TGTGCCATCAGTCCTGCGGACTACGAGCAGTACTTC.

The J gene is TRBJ2-7, the V gene TRBV4-1; the match to TRBD2 covers 14 bases. This CDR3 has 17 amino acids. Germline-derived CDR1 and CDR2 are MGHRA and YSYEKL. Trimming at V came to 3 bases and at J to 9 bases, leaving 13 bases not matched to a gene. The CDR3 reads CASSHPGLAGGPLPQYF. The CDR3 DNA sequence: TGCGCCAGCAGCCACCCCGGACTAGCGGGGGGTCCCTTGCCGCAGTACTTC.

This chain links TRBV15 with TRBJ1-5; TRBD1 is a possible D gene (6 bases). Between the trimmed V and J ends, which lost 5 bases and 4 bases, there was a span of 12 bases. The CDR3 sequence is 14 residues long. The germline V gene has CDR1 LNHNV and CDR2 YYDKDF (reference sequence). The DNA for the CDR3 is TGTGCCACCAGCTGGGGGCGGGAGAATCAGCCCCAGCATTTT. As protein: CATSWGRENQPQHF.

J is TRBJ1-5 and V is TRBV28; 7 nucleotides match TRBD1. CDR1 and CDR2 from the germline V gene are MDHEN and SYDVKM. Germline trimming cut 6 bases from V and 3 bases from J; bases unmatched to any gene: 8. The CDR3 is 15 amino acids. This CDR3 reads CASRSNRGLNQPQHF. The CDR3 coding sequence is TGTGCCAGCAGATCGAACAGGGGCCTCAATCAGCCCCAGCATTTT.

The rearrangement joins TRBV9 to TRBJ2-3; 12 positions match TRBD2. CDR1 SGDLS and CDR2 YYNGEE come from the germline V gene. The CDR3 extends over 16 amino acids. Trimming cost V 5 bases and J 3 bases; bases outside gene matches: 7. Here the CDR3 reads CASSGLTSGGTDTQYF. The CDR3 DNA sequence: TGTGCCAGCAGTGGCCTCACTAGCGGGGGGACAGATACGCAGTATTTT.

The V and J genes are TRBV7-8 and TRBJ1-3, with 7 positions matching TRBD1. Trimming took 3 bases from V and 2 from J; bases not matched to a gene: 13. This CDR3 spans 18 amino acids. Per germline, CDR1 SGHVS and CDR2 FQNEAQ. The CDR3 bases are TGTGCCAGCAGCTTCCTGTTAGGGATAAGGGGGCCTGGAAACACCATATATTTT. This translates into CASSFLLGIRGPGNTIYF. The entire variable domain, with the rest obtained from reference TRBV7-8 and TRBJ1-3, is as follows: GAGVSQSPRYKVAKRGQDVALRCDPISGHVSLFWYQQALGQGPEFLTYFQNEAQLDKSGLPSDRFFAERPEGSVSTLKIQRTQQEDSAVYLCASSFLLGIRGPGNTIYFGEGSWLTVV.

The V call is TRBV5-8, the J call TRBJ2-5, with 10 bases fitting TRBD1. The germline CDR1 and CDR2 sequences are SGHTS and YDEGEE. The CDR3 has 15 residues. V was clipped by 6 bases and J by 5 bases; unmatched bases: 10. The CDR3 DNA follows: TGTGCCAGCACCGCTGGGACAGGGGTTTGGGAGACCCAGTACTTC. Encoded protein: CASTAGTGVWETQYF. Based on the CDR3 plus reference TRBV5-8 and TRBJ2-5, the full variable domain is EAGVTQSPTHLIKTRGQQATLRCSPISGHTSVYWYQQALGLGLQFLLWYDEGEERNRGNFPPRFSGRQFPNYSSELNVNALELEDSALYLCASTAGTGVWETQYFGPGTRLLVL.

In this sample, this clone turned up a few times. The rearrangement joins TRBV5-6 to TRBJ1-4, with a possible D match to TRBD1 (5 bases). Trimming cost V 4 bases and J 7 bases, with 8 bases left between them. The germline gives CDR1 SGHDT, CDR2 YYEEEE. There are 12 residues in the CDR3. The CDR3 region has the DNA TGTGCCAGCAGCCGGACACGTGAAAAACTGTTTTTT. Translation gives CASSRTREKLFF. The complete variable domain, with remaining parts taken from reference TRBV5-6 and TRBJ1-4, reads DAGVTQSPTHLIKTRGQQVTLRCSPKSGHDTVSWYQQALGQGPQFIFQYYEEEERQRGNFPDRFSGHQFPNYSSELNVNALLLGDSALYLCASSRTREKLFFGSGTQLSVL.

The chain employs TRBV7-8 and TRBJ1-1, with TRBD1 matching 10 bases. Trimming removed 4 bases from V and 5 bases from J; junction bases left unmatched: 4. CDR3 length: 14 residues. The germline CDR1 and CDR2 sequences are SGHVS and FQNEAQ. Written as DNA, the CDR3 is TGTGCCAGCAGCTCTCGGACAGGGGGGACTGAAGCTTTCTTT. It translates to CASSSRTGGTEAFF.

The chain recombines TRBV5-6 with TRBJ1-1; possibly TRBD1 for D (5 bases). This CDR3 has 16 amino acids. Per the germline V gene, CDR1 is SGHDT and CDR2 is YYEEEE. Trimming took off 0 bases at V and 1 base at J, with 13 bases between the two ends. The CDR3: CASSLVGGQGNTEAFF. In DNA, the CDR3 is TGTGCCAGCAGCTTGGTAGGTGGTCAGGGGAACACTGAAGCTTTCTTT.

This chain joins TRBV18 and TRBJ2-5, with D maybe TRBD1 (5 bases). This CDR3 is built from 17 residues. V dropped 3 bases and J dropped 5 bases, with 22 bases sitting between them. The germline gives CDR1 KGHSH, CDR2 LQKENI. CDR3: CASSPLKDTNPSETQYF. CDR3 sequence (DNA): TGTGCCAGCTCACCCTTGAAGGACACAAACCCTTCGGAGACCCAGTACTTC.

The chain combines TRBV7-9 with TRBJ2-2; TRBD1 aligns across 8 bases. The J segment lost 3 bases and the V segment lost 5 bases, leaving 8 bases of the junction unmatched. The CDR3 length is 16 residues. Germline assignment: CDR1 SEHNR and CDR2 FQNEAQ (reference sequence). The CDR3 region has the DNA TGTGCCAGCAGCACTAGGACAGGGTCGGACACCGGGGAGCTGTTTTTT. It yields the protein CASSTRTGSDTGELFF.

This clone was counted a single time. The gene calls are TRBV11-3 and TRBJ2-7, with D perhaps matching TRBD1 (6 bases). The germline V gene encodes CDR1 SGHNT and CDR2 YENEEA. The V and J ends lost 4 bases and 7 bases respectively, with 20 bases between them. The CDR3 totals 15 residues. The DNA of the CDR3 is TGTGCCAGCAGCTCAACCTTGGGGGCTACCGGTGAGCAGTACTTC. It codes for CASSSTLGATGEQYF.